These 18 T cell receptor beta chains were all obtained from the same sample, sequenced in a study of breast tumors, draining lymph nodes, adjacent tissues. From the multiplex PCR reads, TCRdb called clonotypes with MiXCR, one entry per CDR3 protein. The table includes approximately 100,000 distinct CDR3 sequences, around 20% detected once. Samples came from axillary lymph nodes draining the breast cancer. The sample consisted of axillary lymph node tissue. These receptors all stem from a female donor with breast cancer. Some clones in this sample may be carry-over from other donors' samples.

The chain employs TRBV5-6 and TRBJ2-7; tentatively, D is TRBD2 (5 bases). This CDR3 comprises 15 residues. The germline V gene encodes CDR1 SGHDT and CDR2 YYEEEE. V was pared by 2 bases and J by 3 bases, with 15 bases between. The CDR3 region has the DNA TGTGCCAGCAGCTTTGCCGGCAGAGGGCGCTACGAGCAGTACTTC. Protein product: CASSFAGRGRYEQYF.

This chain connects TRBV7-8 to TRBJ2-1, with D hard to call. V was shortened by 1 base and J by 10 bases, with 11 bases between the two germline ends. CDR1 and CDR2 from the germline V gene are SGHVS and FQNEAQ. CDR3 length: 13 residues. The CDR3 region is CASSLVGPPEQFF. CDR3 DNA: TGTGCCAGCAGCTTAGTCGGGCCGCCCGAGCAGTTCTTC.

As for this clonotype: This may stem from a read error, because a much larger clone lies one nucleotide away. This chain links TRBV10-3 with TRBJ2-5, with TRBD2 as a possible D gene (5 bases). Germline CDR1 is ENHRY and CDR2 is SYGVKD. This CDR3 region has 14 residues. Here the CDR3 DNA reads TGTGCCATCAGTGACGGGCGGGCCCAAGAGACCCAGCACTTC. This encodes CAISDGRAQETQHF.

This clonotype appeared many times. V gene TRBV7-2 combines with J gene TRBJ2-2, with 8 bases lining up with TRBD2. CDR1 is SGHTA and CDR2 is FQGNSA in the germline V gene. The V segment lost 2 bases and the J segment 6 bases; nucleotides outside the gene matches: 2. The CDR3 covers 14 residues. The CDR3 spells CASSLIGGAGELFF. The CDR3 DNA reads TGTGCCAGCAGCTTAATCGGGGGGGCCGGGGAGCTGTTTTTT.

This clonotype was recorded many times. The chain combines TRBV30 with TRBJ1-2; D not resolved. Trimming took 4 bases from V and 6 from J, leaving 15 bases between them. CDR3 length: 13 amino acids. Germline V gene data show CDR1 as GTSNPN and CDR2 as SVGIG (reference sequence). As DNA, the CDR3 is TGTGCCTGGACCGGACCCGAGCGGCATGGCTACACCTTC. It codes for CAWTGPERHGYTF.

V is TRBV6-6 and J is TRBJ1-1; no definite D call. Germline CDR1 and CDR2: MNHNY and SVGAGI (reference sequence). This CDR3 region has 14 residues. Trimming took off 6 bases at V and 4 bases at J, with 15 bases between the two ends. For the CDR3, the DNA is TGTGCCAGCAGCACAAAGAGCGGGAGCACTGAAGCTTTCTTT. This codes for CASSTKSGSTEAFF.

The table lists this clonotype with many counts. The chain recombines TRBV5-1 with TRBJ2-7; D call uncertain. The CDR3 loop spans 16 amino acids. Trimming cost V 0 bases and J 3 bases, with 16 bases left between them. Per germline, CDR1 SGHRS and CDR2 YFSETQ. CDR3 bases: TGCGCCAGCAGCTTGGTGGTCGGCGCCGTAAACTACGAGCAGTACTTC. This sequence encodes CASSLVVGAVNYEQYF.

The table lists this clonotype with a few counts. A much larger clone differs by one base, so this may be a read error. The chain uses TRBV2 and TRBJ2-1; no definite D call. The CDR3 is made up of 14 amino acids. Germline CDR1 SNHLY, CDR2 FYNNEI. CDR3 DNA sequence: TGTGCCGGCAGGACCGCGGCAGGCGTGCATGAGCAGTTCTTC. It specifies CAGRTAAGVHEQFF.

This clonotype was recorded at least ten times. J is TRBJ1-3 and V is TRBV9; D may be TRBD1 (5 bases). The V and J ends lost 2 bases and 0 bases respectively, with 9 bases between them. Germline CDR1 SGDLS, CDR2 YYNGEE. This CDR3 is 15 amino acids long. For the CDR3, the DNA is TGTGCCAGCAGCGTTCAGGGAAGCTCTGGAAACACCATATATTTT. Translation gives CASSVQGSSGNTIYF. The whole variable domain, filled in from reference TRBV9 and TRBJ1-3, reads DSGVTQTPKHLITATGQRVTLRCSPRSGDLSVYWYQQSLDQGLQFLIQYYNGEERAKGNILERFSAQQFPDLHSELNLSSLELGDSALYFCASSVQGSSGNTIYFGEGSWLTVV.

This clonotype was seen ten or more times. The rearrangement links TRBV19 to TRBJ2-3; 16 positions agree with TRBD2. CDR1 and CDR2 from the germline V gene are LNHDA and SQIVND (reference sequence). The CDR3 totals 16 residues. J was trimmed by 13 bases and V by 2 bases; bases with no gene match: 9. Here the CDR3 DNA reads TGTGCCAGTAGTATATTGGGGACTAGCGGGGGGGTAGTCGAGTATTTT. This gives the protein CASSILGTSGGVVEYF.

A single count supports this clonotype. The DNA is left out, because the CDR3 cannot be placed on it with certainty; the CDR3 is given as TCRdb lists it. V gene TRBV3-1 combines with J gene TRBJ1-3. Termini included, the CDR3 measures 18 amino acids. Germline-derived CDR1 and CDR2 are LGHDT and YNNKEL (reference sequence). The chain's CDR3 is CASSQVGQGVGVGNTICF.

This clonotype has a handful of counts. The rearrangement uses TRBV20-1 and TRBJ2-7; 9 nucleotides line up with TRBD1. The CDR3 is made up of 14 amino acids. Germline trimming cut 5 bases from V and 3 bases from J; bases unmatched to any gene: 8. Germline CDR1 is DFQATT and CDR2 is SNEGSKA (reference sequence). The CDR3 is CSASDRGSLYEQYF. CDR3 bases: TGCAGTGCTTCAGACAGGGGGAGCCTCTACGAGCAGTACTTC.

This clonotype occurred many times. The chain uses TRBV5-8 and TRBJ2-7, with D uncertain. Germline loops: CDR1 SGHTS, CDR2 YDEGEE. There are 14 residues in the CDR3. Trimming removed 0 bases from V and 3 bases from J, with 10 bases in between. DNA for the CDR3: TGTGCCAGCAGCTTGGTGGGTTCCCACTACGAGCAGTACTTC. Translating gives CASSLVGSHYEQYF.

Worth noting for this clonotype: A read error may account for a junction end that differs from germline. CDR3 region: CDSSLGPVGEQYF. The CDR3 bases are TGTGACAGCAGCTTGGGGCCAGTTGGCGAGCAGTACTTC. The chain carries TRBV5-8 and TRBJ2-7, with a possible D match to TRBD1 (5 bases). The CDR3 spans 13 residues. Germline V gives CDR1 SGHTS, CDR2 YDEGEE.

Concerning this clonotype: This may arise from a read error, as a much more abundant clone is one base away. The chain links TRBV4-2 to TRBJ1-3, with 7 bases fitting TRBD1. Germline V gene data show CDR1 as LGHNA and CDR2 as YNFKEQ. CDR3 size: 19 residues. Trimming at V came to 0 bases and at J to 2 bases, leaving 13 bases not matched to a gene. CDR3 protein: CASSQETRQGGVPGNTIYF. The DNA of the CDR3 is TGTGCCAGCAGCCAAGAGACAAGACAGGGAGGTGTCCCTGGAAACACCATATATTTT.

This clonotype was seen at least ten times. The chain recombines TRBV20-1 with TRBJ2-5; D may correspond to TRBD1 or TRBD2 (5 bases each). The CDR3 is 13 residues long. CDR1 is DFQATT, CDR2 SNEGSKA, per germline (reference sequence). The V end lost 6 bases, the J end lost 1 base, and 12 bases lay between the germline ends. CDR3 sequence reads: CSAWGRGQETQYF. For the CDR3, the DNA is TGCAGTGCATGGGGACGGGGCCAAGAGACCCAGTACTTC.

This clonotype occurred many times. The rearrangement joins TRBV20-1 to TRBJ1-2; unclear D gene. The CDR3 is 12 residues long. Germline V lookup: CDR1 DFQATT, CDR2 SNEGSKA (reference sequence). Trimming took 4 bases from V and 0 from J, leaving 6 bases between them. This CDR3 is CSATNTNYGYTF. The CDR3 region has the DNA TGCAGTGCTACCAATACTAACTATGGCTACACCTTC.

This clonotype was counted a few times. CDR3 protein: CASSYGQGFTETQYF. CDR3 sequence (DNA): TGTGCCAGCAGCTACGGACAGGGGTTTACGGAGACCCAGTACTTC. The V and J genes are TRBV5-6 and TRBJ2-5; 9 nucleotides align to TRBD1. The V segment lost 3 bases and the J segment 5 bases; nucleotides outside the gene matches: 8. This CDR3 contains 15 residues. Germline V CDR1 and CDR2: SGHDT, YYEEEE.